A single sample is the source of the 22 T cell receptor beta chains below, sequenced in a study of blood T cell repertoires in COVID-19. Here immunoSEQ multiplex PCR was the method, and the copy in TCRdb shows in-frame clones only, minus some. The sample records 150,000 or so clones, approximately 80% being singletons. The specimen was PBMCs or T cells enriched from blood (not recorded which). These receptors were obtained from a man aged 45 to 65 who had recovered from COVID-19.

V is TRBV6-5 and J is TRBJ1-3; no firm D call. Germline V gene sequence: CDR1 MNHEY, CDR2 SVGAGI. The CDR3 length is 15 residues. V was clipped by 0 bases and J by 0 bases, with 6 bases between them. The CDR3 DNA is TGTGCCAGCAGTTACTCCAGATTCTCTGGAAACACCATATATTTT. This codes for CASSYSRFSGNTIYF.

The chain is built from TRBV5-4 and TRBJ1-6; 11 bases are shared with TRBD1. There are 15 residues in the CDR3. The ends lost 4 bases at V and 8 bases at J; junction bases unmatched: 5. Germline CDR1 is SGHNT and CDR2 is YYREEE (reference sequence). CDR3 in DNA: TGTGCCAGCAGCCCAAGGACAGGGGGCCATTCACCCCTCCACTTT. This gives the protein CASSPRTGGHSPLHF.

V gene TRBV19 combines with J gene TRBJ1-6; 10 bases agree with TRBD1. V was pared by 4 bases and J by 9 bases, with 9 bases of the junction left unmatched. This CDR3 region has 16 residues. Germline V gene data show CDR1 as LNHDA and CDR2 as SQIVND (reference sequence). The DNA of the CDR3 is TGTGCCAGTAGTAAACCCGGGACAGGGGCGGTTTCACCCCTCCACTTT. As protein: CASSKPGTGAVSPLHF.

This chain links TRBV7-9 with TRBJ1-2; a weak D match, TRBD1 (6 bases). There are 15 residues in the CDR3. The germline V gene has CDR1 SEHNR and CDR2 FQNEAQ (reference sequence). The V and J ends lost 4 bases and 9 bases respectively, with 21 bases between them. CDR3 in amino acids: CASSSRGGPEDRYTF. The CDR3 DNA reads TGTGCCAGCAGCTCTCGCGGGGGCCCAGAGGATCGCTACACCTTC.

This chain connects TRBV19 to TRBJ2-3; 8 bases agree with TRBD2. Germline V lookup: CDR1 LNHDA, CDR2 SQIVND (reference sequence). There are 17 residues in the CDR3. Trimming cost V 5 bases and J 2 bases; bases outside gene matches: 12. The CDR3, as DNA: TGTGCCAGTAGTGACCCCGGGGGGGGCGATTACACAGATACGCAGTATTTT. It is translated as CASSDPGGGDYTDTQYF. The full variable domain, in which reference TRBV19 and TRBJ2-3 provide the parts outside the CDR3, is DGGITQSPKYLFRKEGQNVTLSCEQNLNHDAMYWYRQDPGQGLRLIYYSQIVNDFQKGDIAEGYSVSREKKESFPLTVTSAQKNPTAFYLCASSDPGGGDYTDTQYFGPGTRLTVL.

The chain carries TRBV20-1 and TRBJ1-6, with D possibly being TRBD1 (6 bases). V lost 3 bases and J 6 bases, leaving 15 bases between the germline ends. Germline V gene data show CDR1 as DFQATT and CDR2 as SNEGSKA (reference sequence). The CDR3 runs to 15 residues. The CDR3 region is CSASNRDTINSPLHF. In DNA, the CDR3 is TGCAGTGCTAGTAATCGGGACACTATTAATTCACCCCTCCACTTT.

This clone has only one observation. The chain uses TRBV30 and TRBJ1-3; D gene uncertain. Germline V gene lookup returns CDR1 GTSNPN and CDR2 SVGIG (reference sequence). This CDR3 region has 14 residues. V was pared by 2 bases and J by 2 bases, with 10 bases between. The CDR3 protein is CAWSIQRAGNTIYF. The CDR3 DNA sequence: TGTGCCTGGAGTATACAACGGGCTGGAAACACCATATATTTT.

V gene TRBV15 combines with J gene TRBJ1-5, with 9 bases matching TRBD1. With V trimmed by 5 bases and J by 1 base, 3 bases remained unmatched. The CDR3 is made up of 15 amino acids. Germline CDR1 reads LNHNV; CDR2 reads YYDKDF (reference sequence). The CDR3: CATSPDRGSNQPQHF. The CDR3 bases are TGTGCCACCAGCCCGGACAGGGGAAGCAATCAGCCCCAGCATTTT. Variable domain in full (rest from reference TRBV15 and TRBJ1-5): DAMVIQNPRYQVTQFGKPVTLSCSQTLNHNVMYWYQQKSSQAPKLLFHYYDKDFNNEADTPDNFQSRRPNTSFCFLDIRSPGLGDTAMYLCATSPDRGSNQPQHFGDGTRLSIL.

The CDR3 loop is CASSPTGITPYNSPLHF. For the CDR3, the DNA is TGTGCCAGTAGCCCGACAGGGATCACTCCCTATAATTCACCCCTCCACTTT. The V and J genes are TRBV19 and TRBJ1-6; 7 bases fit TRBD1. The CDR3 extends over 17 amino acids. The V gene end was trimmed by 6 bases and the J gene end by 2 bases; junction bases not matched to a gene: 10. Germline V gives CDR1 LNHDA, CDR2 SQIVND (reference sequence).

The gene calls are TRBV10-1 and TRBJ2-3; 12 bases fit TRBD2. V shed 3 bases, J shed 1 base, and the junction held 11 bases outside the gene matches. CDR3 length: 19 amino acids. Germline V gives CDR1 WNHNN, CDR2 SYGVQD (reference sequence). The CDR3 DNA reads TGCGCCAGCAGTGAAGGAGCTCGACTAGCGGGGGAAGGCACAGATACGCAGTATTTT. This sequence encodes CASSEGARLAGEGTDTQYF.

The chain employs TRBV10-1 and TRBJ2-1; 7 bases line up with TRBD1. The germline gives CDR1 WNHNN, CDR2 SYGVQD (reference sequence). The CDR3 covers 14 residues. The V gene end was trimmed by 2 bases and the J gene end by 4 bases; junction bases not matched to a gene: 2. The CDR3 reads CASSERTGYNEQFF. CDR3 nucleotides: TGCGCCAGCAGTGAGAGGACAGGATACAATGAGCAGTTCTTC.

The CDR3 loop reads CASKGGMNTEAFF. In DNA form, the CDR3 reads TGTGCCAGCAAAGGAGGGATGAACACTGAAGCTTTCTTT. The chain carries TRBV27 and TRBJ1-1; no firm D call. CDR1 MNHEY and CDR2 SMNVEV come from the germline V gene (reference sequence). The CDR3 runs to 13 residues. Between the trimmed V and J ends, which lost 7 bases and 0 bases, there was a span of 9 bases.

In its sample, this clone was seen a few times. The V call is TRBV7-8, the J call TRBJ2-2, with TRBD1 as a possible D gene (5 bases). This CDR3 has 13 amino acids. Looked up from germline, CDR1 is SGHVS and CDR2 is FQNEAQ. V shed 5 bases and J shed 7 bases, with 11 bases lying between them. The CDR3 nucleotides are TGTGCCAGCAGCCCTCAGGGCGGCGGGGAGCTGTTTTTT. Its translation: CASSPQGGGELFF.

V gene TRBV5-4 combines with J gene TRBJ2-7, with 7 positions matching TRBD2. This CDR3 is built from 14 residues. J was trimmed by 7 bases and V by 4 bases; bases with no gene match: 11. Germline V gene lookup returns CDR1 SGHNT and CDR2 YYREEE (reference sequence). Here the CDR3 DNA reads TGTGCCAGCAGCCTACTAGCGTCTCTAGGGGAGCAGTACTTC. It codes for CASSLLASLGEQYF.

Here the CDR3 reads CASSDRGGSTDTQYF. In nucleotides, the CDR3 is TGCGCCAGCAGTGATCGCGGGGGAAGCACAGATACGCAGTATTTT. The chain combines TRBV10-2 with TRBJ2-3; 7 positions agree with TRBD2. There are 15 residues in the CDR3. In germline, CDR1 is WSHSY, CDR2 SAAADI. After removal of 3 bases from V and 0 bases from J, the junction contained 3 bases not matched to a gene.

CDR3: CASSENGGGHYEQYF. Written as DNA, the CDR3 is TGTGCCAGCAGTGAAAATGGCGGGGGGCACTACGAGCAGTACTTC. The J gene is TRBJ2-7, the V gene TRBV6-1; 8 bases align to TRBD2. The V gene end was trimmed by 2 bases and the J gene end by 3 bases; junction bases not matched to a gene: 6. The CDR3 extends over 15 amino acids. Germline V gene lookup returns CDR1 MNHNS and CDR2 SASEGT.

Only a few counts were recorded for this clone. The gene calls are TRBV9 and TRBJ2-2, with TRBD1 matching over 11 bases. Trimming removed 8 bases from V and 7 bases from J; junction bases left unmatched: 10. The CDR3 length is 15 residues. Germline V gene data show CDR1 as SGDLS and CDR2 as YYNGEE. The CDR3, as DNA: TGTGCCAGTGGGCCGGACAGGGGGCTGGTCGGGGAGCTGTTTTTT. Encoded protein: CASGPDRGLVGELFF.

The chain joins TRBV6-5 to TRBJ2-7; TRBD1 is a possible D gene (5 bases). CDR3 length: 15 amino acids. Between the trimmed V and J ends, which lost 0 bases and 3 bases, there was a span of 12 bases. Germline CDR1 is MNHEY and CDR2 is SVGAGI. The CDR3 nucleotides read TGTGCCAGCAGTTACTCCCAGGGAACTTTCTACGAGCAGTACTTC. It is translated as CASSYSQGTFYEQYF.

This chain connects TRBV19 to TRBJ1-2; 7 bases fit TRBD1. The germline V gene has CDR1 LNHDA and CDR2 SQIVND (reference sequence). There are 14 residues in the CDR3. V lost 5 bases to trimming and J lost 5 bases; unmatched junction nucleotides: 8. The CDR3 region is CASSFPGTEYGYTF. CDR3 coding DNA: TGTGCCAGTAGTTTCCCCGGGACAGAGTATGGCTACACCTTC.

The V gene is TRBV6-2 or TRBV6-3, the J gene TRBJ2-1; the match to TRBD2 covers 7 bases. This CDR3 has 16 residues. Per the germline V gene, CDR1 is MNHEY and CDR2 is SVGEGT. V was pared by 6 bases and J by 5 bases, with 13 bases of the junction left unmatched. The CDR3 region is CASSRRWSGADNEQFF. The CDR3 nucleotides read TGTGCCAGCAGCCGCCGATGGAGCGGGGCCGACAATGAGCAGTTCTTC.

The chain is built from TRBV6-2 or TRBV6-3 and TRBJ1-4; 7 positions match TRBD1. The CDR3 is 17 amino acids. Germline CDR1 reads MNHEY; CDR2 reads SVGEGT. The junction had 10 bases not matched to a gene; V was cut back by 6 bases and J by 0 bases. The CDR3 here is CASSRPRQGTTNEKLFF. CDR3 coding DNA: TGTGCCAGCAGCCGACCCAGACAGGGAACAACTAATGAAAAACTGTTTTTT.

This chain links TRBV6-1 with TRBJ1-4; 8 bases line up with TRBD1. The CDR3 is 14 amino acids. CDR1 is MNHNS and CDR2 is SASEGT in the germline V gene. Trimming at V came to 4 bases and at J to 8 bases, leaving 6 bases not matched to a gene. The CDR3 DNA follows: TGTGCCAGCAGTGTGGACAGGGAAAGAGAAAAACTGTTTTTT. Its protein is CASSVDREREKLFF.